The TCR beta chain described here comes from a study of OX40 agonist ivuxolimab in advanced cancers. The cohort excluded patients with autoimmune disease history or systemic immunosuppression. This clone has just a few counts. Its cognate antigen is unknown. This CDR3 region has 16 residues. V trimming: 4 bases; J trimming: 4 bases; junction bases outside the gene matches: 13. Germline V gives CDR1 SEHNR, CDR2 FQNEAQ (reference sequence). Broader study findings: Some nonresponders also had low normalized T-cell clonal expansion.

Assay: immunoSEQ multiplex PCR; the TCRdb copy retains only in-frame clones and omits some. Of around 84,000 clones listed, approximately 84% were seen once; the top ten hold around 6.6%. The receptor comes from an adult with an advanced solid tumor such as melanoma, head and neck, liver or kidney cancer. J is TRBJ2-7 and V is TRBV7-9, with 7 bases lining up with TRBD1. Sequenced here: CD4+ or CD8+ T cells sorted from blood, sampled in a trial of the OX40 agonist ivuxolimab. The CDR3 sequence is CASSYLSWDRLYEQYF. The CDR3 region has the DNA TGTGCCAGCAGCTATTTAAGCTGGGACAGACTATACGAGCAGTACTTC.